This T cell receptor (beta chain) is from a study of shared clonotypes between healthy human individuals. Study-level points and caveats: The study generally estimated greater richness for naive than memory subsets. Compared with clonotypes that all four donors shared, non-shared clonotypes had lower generation probabilities. Sorted-subset sequencing was shown by rarefaction to be incomplete despite large depth.

The protocol was immunoSEQ multiplex PCR, while the TCRdb copy is restricted to in-frame clones and leaves out a portion. The data contain around 2.5 million clones, 93% of them singletons. The V end was cut by 3 bases, the J end by 3 bases, with 15 bases between. The CDR3 is 16 residues long. CDR1 is SGHKS, CDR2 YYEKEE, per germline (reference sequence). Worth noting for this clone: The antigen remains undetermined.

The TCR sequence derives from a young man in good health. Some clones in this sample may be carry-over from other donors' samples. V and J are TRBV5-5 and TRBJ2-2, with D possibly TRBD1 on 5 matching bases. The sequenced material came from naive CD4+ T cells from PBMCs. Subset given: CD45RA+ positively selected. This chain's CDR3 is CASSWNGAGYTGELFF. CDR3 DNA sequence: TGTGCCAGCAGCTGGAATGGGGCAGGGTACACCGGGGAGCTGTTTTTT.